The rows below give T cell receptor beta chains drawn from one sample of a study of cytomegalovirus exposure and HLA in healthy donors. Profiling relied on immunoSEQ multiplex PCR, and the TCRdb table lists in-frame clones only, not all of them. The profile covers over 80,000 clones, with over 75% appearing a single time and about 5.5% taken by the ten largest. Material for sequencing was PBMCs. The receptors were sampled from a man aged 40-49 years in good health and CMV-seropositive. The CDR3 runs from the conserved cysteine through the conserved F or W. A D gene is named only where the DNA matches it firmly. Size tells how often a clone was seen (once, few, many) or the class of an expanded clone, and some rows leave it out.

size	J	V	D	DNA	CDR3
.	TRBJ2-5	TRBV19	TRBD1	TGTGCCAGTAGTATCTCACCGGGACAGGAAGGGACCCAGTACTTC	CASSISPGQEGTQYF
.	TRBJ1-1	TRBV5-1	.	TGCGCCAGCAGCTCCTCCGGGGGGAACACTGAAGCTTTCTTT	CASSSSGGNTEAFF
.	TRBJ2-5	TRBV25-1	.	TGTGCCAGCAGTGAATCTACCATTAAAGAGACCCAGTACTTC	CASSESTIKETQYF
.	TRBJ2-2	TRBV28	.	TGTGCCAGCAGCGGGAACACCGGGGAGCTGTTTTTT	CASSGNTGELFF
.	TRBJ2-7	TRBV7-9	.	TGTGCCAGCAGCTTCGCCGGGGGAGTCAGCTCCTACGAGCAGTACTTC	CASSFAGGVSSYEQYF
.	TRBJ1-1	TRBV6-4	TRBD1	TGTGCCAGCAGTGACTCGAAGACAGGGGGCACTGAAGCTTTCTTT	CASSDSKTGGTEAFF
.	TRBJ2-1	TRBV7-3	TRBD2	TGTGCCAGCAGCGAACCGGGGACTAGCGGGGGGTCGGGCAATGAGCAGTTCTTC	CASSEPGTSGGSGNEQFF
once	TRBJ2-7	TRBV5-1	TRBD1	TGCGCCAGCAGCTTGGGCCCGGGACAGGGCAACTACGAGCAGTACTTC	CASSLGPGQGNYEQYF
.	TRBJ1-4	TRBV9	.	TGTGCCAGCAGCCCTCCCCGGGGAGAAAAACTGTTTTTT	CASSPPRGEKLFF
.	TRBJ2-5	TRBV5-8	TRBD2	TGTGCCAGCAGCTTTAGCGGGGGGGAGACCCAGTACTTC	CASSFSGGETQYF
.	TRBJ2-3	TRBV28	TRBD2	TGTGCCAGCAGTCGGACTAGCGGGAGAGAAGGAGGTACGCAGTATTTT	CASSRTSGREGGTQYF
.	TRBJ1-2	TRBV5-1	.	TGCGCCAGCAGCTTAACAGGGTCTAACTATGGCTACACCTTC	CASSLTGSNYGYTF
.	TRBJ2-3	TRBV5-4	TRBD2	TGTGCCAGCAGCGCCCCCTCTAGCGGGGGGTCCCGAGGGACGCAGTATTTT	CASSAPSSGGSRGTQYF
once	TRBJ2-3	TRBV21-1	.	TGTGCCAGCAGCAAAGAGATAGGGACTAGCGGGGGTACTAGCACAGATACGCAGTATTTT	CASSKEIGTSGGTSTDTQYF
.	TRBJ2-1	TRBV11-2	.	TGTGCCAGCAGCTTACTGCCCACCCCGAAGGGGAACAATGAGCAGTTCTTC	CASSLLPTPKGNNEQFF
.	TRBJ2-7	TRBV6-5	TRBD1	TGTGCCAGCAGTTACTCGACTTTAGGGGGCCGAGACGAGCAGTACTTC	CASSYSTLGGRDEQYF
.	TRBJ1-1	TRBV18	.	TGTGCCAGCTCACCGGGCGGGGGCCGCACTGAAGCTTTCTTT	CASSPGGGRTEAFF
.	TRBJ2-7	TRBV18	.	TGTGCCAGCTCACCCACCAGCCGGGAAGGCTACGAGCAGTACTTC	CASSPTSREGYEQYF
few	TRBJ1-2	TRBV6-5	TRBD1	TGTGCCAGCAGTTACGGTTTCGAGGGGGCGAACACCTTC	CASSYGFEGANTF
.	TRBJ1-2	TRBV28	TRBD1	TGTGCCGCCTCCGGGACAGGGCGAAACTATGGCTACACCTTC	CAASGTGRNYGYTF
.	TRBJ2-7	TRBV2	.	TGTGCCAGCAGTGAAAGGGCAGGGAGGTACGAGCAGTACTTC	CASSERAGRYEQYF
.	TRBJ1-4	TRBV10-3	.	TGTGCCATCAGTGATCGACAGCTTGCAACTAATGAAAAACTGTTTTTT	CAISDRQLATNEKLFF
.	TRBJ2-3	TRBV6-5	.	TGTGCCAGCACTCAGGCAGATACGCAGTATTTT	CASTQADTQYF
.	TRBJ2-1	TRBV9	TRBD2	TGTGCCAGCAGCGTAGAGGCGGGGGAGGGGCGTGAGCAGTTCTTC	CASSVEAGEGREQFF
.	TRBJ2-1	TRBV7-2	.	TGTGCCAGCAGCTTGCGACTAGTTGAAAAGCATGAGCAGTTCTTC	CASSLRLVEKHEQFF
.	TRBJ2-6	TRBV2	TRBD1	TGTGCCAGCAGTGGAAACCGGGACAGGGGGGGTCTGAGTGGGGCCAACGTCCTGACTTTC	CASSGNRDRGGLSGANVLTF
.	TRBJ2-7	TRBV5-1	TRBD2	TGCGCCAGCAGCCGGGAGGGCGAAACCTACGAGCAGTACTTC	CASSREGETYEQYF
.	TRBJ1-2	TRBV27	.	TGTGCCAGCAGTCCCCTGACAGGCAAAGCTAACTATGGCTACACCTTC	CASSPLTGKANYGYTF
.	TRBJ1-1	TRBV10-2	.	TGCGCCAGCAGTTCCCCCTTGAACACTGAAGCTTTCTTT	CASSSPLNTEAFF
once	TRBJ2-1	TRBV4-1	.	TGCGCCAGCAGCCAAGAGGGGCGGGATTACAATGAGCAGTTCTTC	CASSQEGRDYNEQFF
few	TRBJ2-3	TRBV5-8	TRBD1	TGTGCCAGCAGCTTTGGGACAGGGGCGACAGATACGCAGTATTTT	CASSFGTGATDTQYF
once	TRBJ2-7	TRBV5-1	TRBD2	TGCGCCAGCAGCGGAGGGAGCGGGGGGTCCTCCTACGAGCAGTACTTC	CASSGGSGGSSYEQYF
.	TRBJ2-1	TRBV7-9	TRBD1	TGTGCCAGCAGCTTAGGGTGGGACAGGGGCTACAATGAGCAGTTCTTC	CASSLGWDRGYNEQFF
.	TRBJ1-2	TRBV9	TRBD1	TGTGCCAGCAGCACTCGGACAGGGCGTGGCTACACCTTC	CASSTRTGRGYTF
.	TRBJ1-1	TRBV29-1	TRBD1	TGCAGCGTCGTCGGACAGGGCGCTGAAGCTTTCTTT	CSVVGQGAEAFF
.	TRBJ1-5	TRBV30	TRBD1	TGTGCCTGGAGTGCCGACAGGGATCCCTTTTATAGCAATCAGCCCCAGCATTTT	CAWSADRDPFYSNQPQHF
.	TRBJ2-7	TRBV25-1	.	TGTGCCAGCAGTGAACCAGGCTACTCCTACGAGCAGTACTTC	CASSEPGYSYEQYF
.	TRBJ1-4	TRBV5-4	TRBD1	TGTGCCAGCAGCTGGCAAGGACAGGGAGGACATGAAAAACTGTTTTTT	CASSWQGQGGHEKLFF
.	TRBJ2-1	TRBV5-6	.	TGTGCCAGCGCATCCTCAGGGGAGCAGTTCTTC	CASASSGEQFF
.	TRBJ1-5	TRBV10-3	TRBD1	TGTGCCATCAGTGAGTCGAGTCAGGGGGGCAATCAGCCCCAGCATTTT	CAISESSQGGNQPQHF
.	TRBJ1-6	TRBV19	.	TGTGCCAGTAGTATAAATGGGGAGGATTCACCCCTCCACTTT	CASSINGEDSPLHF
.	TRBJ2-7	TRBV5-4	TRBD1	TGTGCCAGCAGCTTGGGGGGACAGAGCTTCTACGAGCAGTACTTC	CASSLGGQSFYEQYF
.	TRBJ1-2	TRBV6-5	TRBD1	TGTGCCAGCAGCAGACAGGGTCGGGATGGCTACACCTTC	CASSRQGRDGYTF
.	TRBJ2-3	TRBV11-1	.	TGTGCCAGCAGCCTCGGAGGGGGCACAGATACGCAGTATTTT	CASSLGGGTDTQYF
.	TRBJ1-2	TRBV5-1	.	TGCGCCAGCAACGACGACGGACTTTATGGCTACACCTTC	CASNDDGLYGYTF
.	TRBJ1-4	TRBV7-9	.	TGTGCCAGCAGCCCGACGGGGCAGGGGAGTGAAAAACTGTTTTTT	CASSPTGQGSEKLFF
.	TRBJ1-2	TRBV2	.	TGTGCCAGCAGTGAAGACAGCCAGCTTTCCTATGGCTACACCTTC	CASSEDSQLSYGYTF
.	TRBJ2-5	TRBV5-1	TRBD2	TGCGCCAGCAGCACCGGGACTAGCGACCCCCAAGAGACCCAGTACTTC	CASSTGTSDPQETQYF
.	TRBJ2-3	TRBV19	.	TGTGCCAGTAGCTTCACAGATACGCAGTATTTT	CASSFTDTQYF
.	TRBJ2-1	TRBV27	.	TGTGCCAGCAGTTTGGAGCCTTATAAGCCACGAGAGCAGTTCTTC	CASSLEPYKPREQFF
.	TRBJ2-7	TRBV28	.	TGTGCCAGCAGTTTCAGGATACGGGAAGCCTACGAGCAGTACTTC	CASSFRIREAYEQYF
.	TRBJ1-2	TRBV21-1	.	TGTGCCAGCAGCAAAGAGGGCAGGGGGCTCCATGGCTACACCTTC	CASSKEGRGLHGYTF
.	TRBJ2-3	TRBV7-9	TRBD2	TGTGCCAGCAGCTTGAGAACCCTAGCGGGGCATACGGATACGCAGTATTTT	CASSLRTLAGHTDTQYF
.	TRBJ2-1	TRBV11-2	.	TGTGCCAGCAGCGCTCTGCGGAGGGCTAGGAATGAGCAGTTCTTC	CASSALRRARNEQFF